These T cell receptor beta chains were read from a single sample in a study of blood T cell repertoires in COVID-19. This table comes from immunoSEQ multiplex PCR, and its TCRdb copy is limited to in-frame clones, with some not included. Here the sample spans around 130,000 clones, 84% being singletons. Sequencing was done on a sample of peripheral blood. The receptors were gathered from a man aged 60-69 years with acute or convalescent COVID-19. Each CDR3 is given with its conserved first and last residue. A D gene is named only where the DNA matches it firmly. Clone size is not always given. Where it is, it says once, few, many or a class for expanded clones.

clone size,V gene,J gene,D gene,CDR3 DNA,CDR3 protein
-,TRBV6-6,TRBJ1-6,-,TGTGCCAGCAGTTACTCTCCGGATTCACCCCTCCACTTT,CASSYSPDSPLHF
-,TRBV30,TRBJ1-5,-,TGTGCCTATGCGACAGGCTACAATCAGCCCCAGCATTTT,CAYATGYNQPQHF
-,TRBV4-1,TRBJ2-3,TRBD2,TGCGCCAGCAGCCACTCGGTAGCGGGGGTCCCAGATACGCAGTATTTT,CASSHSVAGVPDTQYF
-,TRBV5-4,TRBJ2-3,TRBD2,TGTGCCAGCAGCTTGGATAGCGGGGCCCGCACAGATACGCAGTATTTT,CASSLDSGARTDTQYF
-,TRBV5-1,TRBJ2-7,TRBD1,TGCGCCAGCAGCAGGGGGCCGGGAATAGACGAGCAGTACTTC,CASSRGPGIDEQYF
-,TRBV7-2,TRBJ2-7,TRBD2,TGTGCCAGCAGCTTCGGGACTAGCGGGGTTAAACATTCCTACGAGCAGTACTTC,CASSFGTSGVKHSYEQYF
-,TRBV10-3,TRBJ2-1,TRBD2,TGTGCCATCAGTGACTCCGGAGGGGGGCGGGGGGCCAATGAGCAGTTCTTC,CAISDSGGGRGANEQFF
-,TRBV6-6,TRBJ1-1,TRBD1,TGTGCCAGCAGCCAGGGACAGGGTTTCACTGAAGCTTTCTTT,CASSQGQGFTEAFF
-,TRBV18,TRBJ1-4,-,TGTGCCAGCTCACCAAGCTATGAAAAACTGTTTTTT,CASSPSYEKLFF
-,TRBV3-1/TRBV3-2,TRBJ2-7,-,TGTGCCAGCAGCCAAGATCTGGCGGGCCAGAGCTCCGAGCAGTACTTC,CASSQDLAGQSSEQYF
-,TRBV6-5,TRBJ1-4,TRBD1,TGTGCCAGCAGGCGCGGACAGGCGGGGGAAAAACTGTTTTTT,CASRRGQAGEKLFF
few,TRBV5-1,TRBJ1-4,TRBD1,TGCGCCAGCAGCGATAACAGGGGGGATGAAAAACTGTTTTTT,CASSDNRGDEKLFF
-,TRBV21-1,TRBJ2-7,-,TGTGCCAGCAGCACGGGGGGAAGACTCTCTACCTACATCTACGAGCAGTACTTC,CASSTGGRLSTYIYEQYF
-,TRBV30,TRBJ2-5,TRBD2,TGTGCCTGGAGTGCGGGAAGGAGCCGGGGGGGCGTAGAGACCCAGTACTTC,CAWSAGRSRGGVETQYF
-,TRBV7-9,TRBJ1-1,-,TGTGCCAGCAGCTTAATGGACAAGACTGAAGCTTTCTTT,CASSLMDKTEAFF
-,TRBV2,TRBJ2-7,-,TGTGCCAGCGGTACTGGACTCTACGAGCAGTACTTC,CASGTGLYEQYF
-,TRBV12-3/TRBV12-4,TRBJ1-2,-,TGTGCCAGCAGTTTGGGGCGCGTTGGCTACACCTTC,CASSLGRVGYTF
-,TRBV5-1,TRBJ2-1,TRBD2,TGCGCCAGCAGCTTGGACCTCCGACTAGCGGGGGGTAGGGATGAGCAGTTCTTC,CASSLDLRLAGGRDEQFF
few,TRBV5-6,TRBJ2-5,TRBD2,TGTGCCAGCAGCTCGGGACTAGGGGGTAAAGAGACCCAGTACTTC,CASSSGLGGKETQYF
once,TRBV5-4,TRBJ2-3,TRBD2,TGTGCCAGCAGCTGGACTAGCGGGAGCACAGATACGCAGTATTTT,CASSWTSGSTDTQYF
-,TRBV6-5,TRBJ1-2,-,TGTGCCGAATCGACGGGAGGTAACTATGGCTACACCTTC,CAESTGGNYGYTF
-,TRBV30,TRBJ2-5,-,TGTGCCTGGGGGCTTTACAGAGGGCAAGAGACCCAGTACTTC,CAWGLYRGQETQYF
-,TRBV5-1,TRBJ2-3,-,TGCGCCAGCAGTATGACAGTCCCGAGCACAGATACGCAGTATTTT,CASSMTVPSTDTQYF
-,TRBV19,TRBJ1-3,TRBD1,TGTGCCAGTAGAACATCCGGGACAGGACACTCTGGAAACACCATATATTTT,CASRTSGTGHSGNTIYF
once,TRBV3-1/TRBV3-2,TRBJ1-5,-,TGTGCCAGCAGCCAAGATTCGATTCCCAGTCAGCCCCAGCATTTT,CASSQDSIPSQPQHF
-,TRBV19,TRBJ2-7,-,TGTGCCAGTAGTCGTCGGGGTCTCGGAGAGCAGTACTTC,CASSRRGLGEQYF
-,TRBV5-5,TRBJ1-5,-,TGTGCCAGCAGCTTGGCGGGGGGGCAGCCCCAGCATTTT,CASSLAGGQPQHF
-,TRBV19,TRBJ1-4,-,TGTGCCAGTAGTCCCTGGACATTTCAAAATGAAAAACTGTTTTTT,CASSPWTFQNEKLFF
-,TRBV19,TRBJ2-3,TRBD2,TGTGCCAGTAGCCGGGACCTAGCGGGGGGGAACACAGATACGCAGTATTTT,CASSRDLAGGNTDTQYF
-,TRBV30,TRBJ2-5,TRBD2,TGTGCCTGGTCGGGACTAGCGGGTCTCCAAGAGACCCAGTACTTC,CAWSGLAGLQETQYF
-,TRBV19,TRBJ2-1,TRBD2,TGTGCCAGTAGTATGGGGCTAGCGGGAGTAGGTGAGCAGTTCTTC,CASSMGLAGVGEQFF
few,TRBV11-3,TRBJ2-3,TRBD1,TGTGCCAGCAGCTCCGGGACAGGTTGGACAGATACGCAGTATTTT,CASSSGTGWTDTQYF
few,TRBV27,TRBJ2-1,TRBD1,TGTGCCAGCAGTCTAAAACAGGGGGAGCGATACAATGAGCAGTTCTTC,CASSLKQGERYNEQFF
-,TRBV4-1,TRBJ2-3,-,TGCGCCAGCAGCCAAGATAGAGGGCACGGCACAGATACGCAGTATTTT,CASSQDRGHGTDTQYF
-,TRBV11-3,TRBJ2-7,TRBD1,TGTGCCAGCAGCACATCCGGGACAGGGGTGTACGAGCAGTACTTC,CASSTSGTGVYEQYF
few,TRBV7-9,TRBJ2-2,TRBD2,TGTGCCAGCAGTACAGAGCGGGACCAGGTGTTTTTT,CASSTERDQVFF
once,TRBV5-5,TRBJ2-5,TRBD2,TGTGCCAGCAGCTTGGGACTAGCGGAACCATCAAGAGACACCCAGTACTTC,CASSLGLAEPSRDTQYF
-,TRBV10-1,TRBJ2-5,-,TGCGCCAGCAGCCCCGGAGCCCGGGAGACCCAGTACTTC,CASSPGARETQYF
few,TRBV14,TRBJ2-7,TRBD1,TGTGCCAGCAGCCAACTTGAGGGGGCCTTCTCCTACGAGCAGTACTTC,CASSQLEGAFSYEQYF
-,TRBV19,TRBJ2-7,TRBD2,TGTGCCAGTAGTCCACTAGCGGGGTGGTCCTACGAGCAGTACTTC,CASSPLAGWSYEQYF
-,TRBV21-1,TRBJ2-6,-,TGTGCCAGAACAGGGGACTCTGGGGCCAACGTCCTGACTTTC,CARTGDSGANVLTF
-,TRBV6-5,TRBJ2-2,-,TGTGCCAGCAGTTACCCGTCCAGTTCGAACACCGGGGAGCTGTTTTTT,CASSYPSSSNTGELFF
-,TRBV5-1,TRBJ2-3,-,TGCGCCAGCAGCTTGAATGGGCTGGTCACAGATACGCAGTATTTT,CASSLNGLVTDTQYF
-,TRBV7-3,TRBJ2-3,-,TGTGCCAGCAGCCCCCGAGGCACAGATACGCAGTATTTT,CASSPRGTDTQYF
-,TRBV6-1,TRBJ2-2,-,TGTGCCAGCAGTGAATATCTCTTTGGACAGAGGAACACCGGGGAGCTGTTTTTT,CASSEYLFGQRNTGELFF
-,TRBV5-1,TRBJ2-3,-,TGCGCCAGCAGCTTGGGGACAGACTCCTCCACAGATACGCAGTATTTT,CASSLGTDSSTDTQYF
-,TRBV30,TRBJ1-1,-,TGTGCCTGGAGTGTTATAAAGGGGACTGAAGCTTTCTTT,CAWSVIKGTEAFF
once,TRBV30,TRBJ2-1,-,TGTGCCTGGAGTGTAGGGGGATACAATGAGCAGTTCTTC,CAWSVGGYNEQFF
-,TRBV6-1,TRBJ1-1,-,TGTGCCAGCAGTGAAGTTTTGGAGACAGGCAGGGCTTTCTTT,CASSEVLETGRAFF
few,TRBV19,TRBJ2-3,TRBD1,TGTGCCAGTAGTCTGACAGGGGGTAGCACAGATACGCAGTATTTT,CASSLTGGSTDTQYF
-,TRBV7-9,TRBJ1-5,-,TGTGCCAGCAGCTTAGGGCAGGGCTCATACAATCAGCCCCAGCATTTT,CASSLGQGSYNQPQHF
few,TRBV5-1,TRBJ2-3,TRBD1,TGCGCCAGCAGCTTGGCCGGGGACAGGGAGGCGTATTTT,CASSLAGDREAYF
-,TRBV10-3,TRBJ2-1,-,TGTGCCATCAGTGCCGCTGGGGGGTCGTACAATGAGCAGTTCTTC,CAISAAGGSYNEQFF
-,TRBV6-6,TRBJ1-1,-,TGTGCCAGCAGAACAGGGTTGCCTGAAGCTTTCTTT,CASRTGLPEAFF
-,TRBV9,TRBJ1-2,TRBD1,TGTGCCAGCAGAGCAGACAGGGGGAACTATGGCTACACCTTC,CASRADRGNYGYTF
once,TRBV6-1,TRBJ1-6,TRBD1,TGTGCCAGCAGTGAGACAGGGATTGATTCACCCCTCCACTTT,CASSETGIDSPLHF
-,TRBV7-9,TRBJ1-3,TRBD1,TGTGCCAGCAGCCGAGGGACAGACGGAAACACCATATATTTT,CASSRGTDGNTIYF
-,TRBV6-2/TRBV6-3,TRBJ2-3,TRBD2,TGTGCCAGCAGTAAGACTAGCGGGGGGGGCACAGATACGCAGTATTTT,CASSKTSGGGTDTQYF
-,TRBV27,TRBJ1-2,-,TGTGCCAGCAAGCCTAGGGGTCATGGCTACACCTTC,CASKPRGHGYTF